The T cell receptor (beta chain) under discussion was sequenced for a study of blood T cell repertoires in COVID-19. Across the whole study: The United States, Italy and Spain were the sources of the acute and convalescent COVID-19 samples.

Methods used by the authors: Amplification from reference gene primers served as the basis for estimated nucleated cell counts. Method: immunoSEQ multiplex PCR; TCRdb's copy keeps in-frame clones and lacks some. Clone size and V and J calls were adopted from that table, with D and trimming inferred from the DNA. The sample holds just over 650,000 clones, about 90% seen once. The CDR3 is 15 residues long. Germline V gives CDR1 SGHDT, CDR2 YYEEEE. V lost 4 bases to trimming and J lost 4 bases; unmatched junction nucleotides: 6. This clonotype was sampled from a woman in her late teens or twenties with acute or convalescent COVID-19. The V gene is TRBV5-6, the J gene TRBJ1-5; TRBD1 matches at 9 bases. Specimen: peripheral blood. The CDR3 region is CASSQGTGFNQPQHF. CDR3 bases: TGTGCCAGCAGCCAAGGGACAGGGTTTAATCAGCCCCAGCATTTT. Full variable domain (outside the CDR3, taken from reference TRBV5-6 and TRBJ1-5): DAGVTQSPTHLIKTRGQQVTLRCSPKSGHDTVSWYQQALGQGPQFIFQYYEEEERQRGNFPDRFSGHQFPNYSSELNVNALLLGDSALYLCASSQGTGFNQPQHFGDGTRLSIL.